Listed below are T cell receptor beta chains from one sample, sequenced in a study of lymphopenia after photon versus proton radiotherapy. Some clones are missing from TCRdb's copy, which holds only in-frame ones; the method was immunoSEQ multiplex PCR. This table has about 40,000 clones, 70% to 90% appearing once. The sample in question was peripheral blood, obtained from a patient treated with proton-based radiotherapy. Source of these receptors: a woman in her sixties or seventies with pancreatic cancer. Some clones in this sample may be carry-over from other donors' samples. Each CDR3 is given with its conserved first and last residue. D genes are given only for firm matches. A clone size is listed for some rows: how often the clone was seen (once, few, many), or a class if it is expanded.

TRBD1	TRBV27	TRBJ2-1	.	TGTGCCAGCAGTTTTTCGGCAGGGGGCCTTTGGTTAAAGCTCTTC	CASSFSAGGLWLKLF
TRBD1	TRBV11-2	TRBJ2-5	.	TGTGCCAGCAGCTTAGAAGGTGGGGGACAGGGTTGGGAGACCCAGTACTTC	CASSLEGGGQGWETQYF
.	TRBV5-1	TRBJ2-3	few	TGCGCCAGCAGCGGCGGCAGCACAGATACGCAGTATTTT	CASSGGSTDTQYF
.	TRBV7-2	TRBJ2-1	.	TGTGCCAGCAGCTTACTCAGGGGGCGGTCCGGGACTAGCACGAATGAGCAGTTCTTC	CASSLLRGRSGTSTNEQFF
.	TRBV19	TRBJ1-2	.	TGTGCCAGTAACCAGGGGTCGGTTGGCTACACCTTC	CASNQGSVGYTF
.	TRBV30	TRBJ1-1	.	TGTGCCTGGCAGCGGGACGGTGAAGCTTTCTTT	CAWQRDGEAFF
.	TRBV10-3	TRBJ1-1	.	TGTGCCATCAGTGGGGAGTTGGGGGTGAACACTGAAGCTTTCTTT	CAISGELGVNTEAFF
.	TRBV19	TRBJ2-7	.	TGTGCCAGTAGGGGCGGGCTCTCCTACGAGCAGTACTTC	CASRGGLSYEQYF
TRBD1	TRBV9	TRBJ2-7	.	TGTGCCAGCAGCGGGGGACAGGGCGGGTCCTACGAGCAGTACTTC	CASSGGQGGSYEQYF
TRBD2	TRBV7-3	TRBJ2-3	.	TGTGCCAGCAGCTTATATGGCGGGAGGGCCCAAGATACGCAGTATTTT	CASSLYGGRAQDTQYF
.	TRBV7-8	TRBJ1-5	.	TGTGCCAGCAGCTTAAACAGAGACAATCAGCCCCAGCATTTT	CASSLNRDNQPQHF
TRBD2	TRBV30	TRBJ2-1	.	TGTGCCGGGAGTGCTTCCGATAGCGGGAGGCCCAATGAGCAGTTCTTC	CAGSASDSGRPNEQFF
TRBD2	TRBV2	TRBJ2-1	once	TGTGCCAGCAGTGAAGGACTAGCCGGAGGGGACGAGCAGTTCTTC	CASSEGLAGGDEQFF
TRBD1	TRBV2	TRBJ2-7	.	TGTGCCAGCAGTCCTATCGACAGGGACTCCTACGAGCAGTACTTC	CASSPIDRDSYEQYF
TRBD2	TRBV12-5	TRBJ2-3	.	TGTGCTAGTGGCACCGGACTAGCGGGAGCAGATACGCAGTATTTT	CASGTGLAGADTQYF
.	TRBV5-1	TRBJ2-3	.	TGCGCCAGCAGCTTGTGGGGCAGCACAGATACGCAGTATTTT	CASSLWGSTDTQYF
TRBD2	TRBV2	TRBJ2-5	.	TGTGCCAGCAACGAACTAGCGGGAGGTGGAGAGACCCAGTACTTC	CASNELAGGGETQYF
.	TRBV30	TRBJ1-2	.	TGTGCCTGGAGTACGACAGTGGGGGGCTACACCTTC	CAWSTTVGGYTF
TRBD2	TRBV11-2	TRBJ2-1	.	TGTGCCAGCAGCTTAGGCCTTCGCGGGAGAAGCTCCTACAATGAGCAGTTCTTC	CASSLGLRGRSSYNEQFF
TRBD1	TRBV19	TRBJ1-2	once	TGTGCCAGTAGCTGGACAGGGGGCGACTATGGCTACACCTTC	CASSWTGGDYGYTF
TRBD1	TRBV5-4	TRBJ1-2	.	TGTGCCAGCAGCCCTACAGGGGACGCTAACTATGGCTACACCTTC	CASSPTGDANYGYTF
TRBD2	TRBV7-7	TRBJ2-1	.	TGTGCTAGCAGCTCCTCTAGCGGACCCTACAATGAGCAGTTCTTC	CASSSSSGPYNEQFF
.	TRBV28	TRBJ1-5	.	TGTGCCAGCAGTTTAAGGACATCTAATAGCAATCAGCCCCAGCATTTT	CASSLRTSNSNQPQHF
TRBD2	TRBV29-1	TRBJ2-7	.	TGCAGCGCGAGAACATCGGTAGCGGGAGCGCTTTACGAGCAGTACTTC	CSARTSVAGALYEQYF
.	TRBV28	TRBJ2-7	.	TGTGCCAGCAGTTTAACCGGCGCAAGGCCCGAGCAGTACTTC	CASSLTGARPEQYF
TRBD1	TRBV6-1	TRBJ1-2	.	TGTGCCAGCAGTGAGGGGACAGGGGAGGGCTATGGCTACACCTTC	CASSEGTGEGYGYTF
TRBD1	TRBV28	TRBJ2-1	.	TGTGCCAGCACCGGGACACAGGGGGCGCGCAATGAGCAGTTCTTC	CASTGTQGARNEQFF
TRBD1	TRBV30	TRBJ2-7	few	TGTGCCTGGAGTGACAGGGGACCTATTTACCATTACGAGCAGTACTTC	CAWSDRGPIYHYEQYF
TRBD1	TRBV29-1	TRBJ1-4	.	TGCAGCGTTGGGGAGGGACAGCATGAAAAACTGTTTTTT	CSVGEGQHEKLFF
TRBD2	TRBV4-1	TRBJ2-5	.	TGCGCCAGCAGGAGGGCGGGGGGTCAAGAGACCCAGTACTTC	CASRRAGGQETQYF
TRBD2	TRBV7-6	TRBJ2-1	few	TGTGCCAGCAGACCGACTAGCGGGAGTCTCGATGAGCAGTTCTTC	CASRPTSGSLDEQFF
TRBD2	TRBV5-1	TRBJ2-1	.	TGCGCCAGCAGCTTCCAGCGGGAGGGCTACAATGAGCAGTTCTTC	CASSFQREGYNEQFF
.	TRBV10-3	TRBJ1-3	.	TGTGCCATCAGTGATGCAGGGGCGGGTGGAAACACCATATATTTT	CAISDAGAGGNTIYF
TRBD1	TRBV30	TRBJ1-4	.	TGTGCCTGGAGCCCCGGACAGGTCGCAAAACTGTTTTTT	CAWSPGQVAKLFF
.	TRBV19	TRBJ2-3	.	TGTGCCAGTAGTTTAATCGGACAAGATACGCAGTATTTT	CASSLIGQDTQYF
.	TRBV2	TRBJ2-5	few	TGTGCCAGCAGTGAATCACAGGGAGTTGGGGGGACCCAGTACTTC	CASSESQGVGGTQYF
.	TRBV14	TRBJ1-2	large	TGTGCCAGCAGCCAAGATTGGCAGGCGCTCTATGGCTACACCTTC	CASSQDWQALYGYTF
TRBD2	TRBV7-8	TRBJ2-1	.	TGTGCCAGCAGCTCACGGACTAGCGGGAGTAAAGATGAGCAGTTCTTC	CASSSRTSGSKDEQFF
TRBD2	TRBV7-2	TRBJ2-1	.	TGTGCCAGCAGCTCAGGGAGGGTGGCCTACAATGAGCAGTTCTTC	CASSSGRVAYNEQFF
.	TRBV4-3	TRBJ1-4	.	TGCGCCAGCAGCCAAGAGTTAGGGACAACTAATGAAAAACTGTTTTTT	CASSQELGTTNEKLFF
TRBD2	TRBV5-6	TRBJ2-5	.	TGTGCCAGCAGCTTGCCGGGGGGCCAAGAGACCCAGTACTTC	CASSLPGGQETQYF
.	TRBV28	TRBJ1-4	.	TGTGCCAGCAGGGGGCAGGTTAATGAAAAACTGTTTTTT	CASRGQVNEKLFF
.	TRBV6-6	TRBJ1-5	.	TGTGCCAGCAGTTCCTCCGGGGTAGGGGCTGGACCCCAGCATTTT	CASSSSGVGAGPQHF
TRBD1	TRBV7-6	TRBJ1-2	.	TGTGCCAGCAGCCTCATGGGACAGGGGTCCGGAGATGGCTACACCTTC	CASSLMGQGSGDGYTF
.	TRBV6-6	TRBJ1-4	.	TGTGCCAGCAACGGACAGAGTCTTAATGAAAAACTGTTTTTT	CASNGQSLNEKLFF
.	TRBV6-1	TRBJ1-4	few	TGTGCCAGCAGTGAAGCGCTTCCCCCTAGGCCAAAACTGTTTTTT	CASSEALPPRPKLFF
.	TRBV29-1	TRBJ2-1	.	TGCAGCGCTCACCTAAGTGGACAGAAATACAATGAGCAGTTCTTC	CSAHLSGQKYNEQFF
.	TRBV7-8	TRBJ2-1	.	TGTGCCAGCAGCTTAAGGTACAATGAGCAGTTCTTC	CASSLRYNEQFF
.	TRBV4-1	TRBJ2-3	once	TGCGCCAGCAGCCGAGATGGTACTAGTCCGTTCGATACGCAGTATTTT	CASSRDGTSPFDTQYF
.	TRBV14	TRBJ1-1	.	TGTGCCAGCAGCAAAAGGCTAATGAACACTGAAGCTTTCTTT	CASSKRLMNTEAFF
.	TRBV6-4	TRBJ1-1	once	TGTGCCAGCAGTGTCTCGTCCACAGGGTTTGATCGAGCTTTCTTT	CASSVSSTGFDRAFF
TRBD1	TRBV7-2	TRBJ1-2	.	TGTGCCAGCAGCCTGTTCTTGGACAGGGAGAACTATGGCTACACCTTC	CASSLFLDRENYGYTF
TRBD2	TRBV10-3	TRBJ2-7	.	TGTGCCATCGGACGGCTAGCGGGTAACGAGCAGTACTTC	CAIGRLAGNEQYF
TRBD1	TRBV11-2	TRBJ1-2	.	TGTGCCAGCAGCTTCCTAGGGACAGGGGCCTCACCCTATGGCTACACCTTC	CASSFLGTGASPYGYTF
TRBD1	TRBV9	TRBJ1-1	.	TGTGCCAGCAGCGAGGGGGACAGGATTGGACCTGAAGCTTTCTTT	CASSEGDRIGPEAFF
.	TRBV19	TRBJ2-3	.	TGTGCCAGTAGTATGGGGTCTCCTACGCAGTATTTT	CASSMGSPTQYF
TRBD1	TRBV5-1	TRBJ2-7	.	TGCGCCAGCAGCTGGGACAGGGGGGCCGAGCAGTACTTC	CASSWDRGAEQYF
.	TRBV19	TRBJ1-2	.	TGTGCCAGTAGCAATACAGGGAACTATGGCTACACCTTC	CASSNTGNYGYTF
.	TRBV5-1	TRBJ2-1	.	TGCGCCAGCAGCGCGAACTCCTACAATGAGCAGTTCTTC	CASSANSYNEQFF
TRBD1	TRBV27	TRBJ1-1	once	TGTGCCAGCAGTCCACGACAGGGATGGAAAACTGAAGCTTTCTTT	CASSPRQGWKTEAFF